A single T cell receptor (beta chain) is shown here with its context. Its cognate antigen is unknown. What was sequenced were expressed TCRB transcripts, since all of the isolated RNA had been reverse transcribed. This table comes from immunoSEQ multiplex PCR, and its TCRdb copy is limited to in-frame clones, with some not included. In the table there are 500,000 to 800,000 clones, around 12% of which are singletons. The CDR3 runs to 13 residues. Trimming removed 4 bases at V and 3 bases at J, with 10 bases between. Germline V gives CDR1 LNHDA, CDR2 SQIVND (reference sequence). This sample is drawn from a study of beta chain features in type 1 diabetes. General observations from the study: Within the patient group, naive, central memory and Treg TCRB repertoires appeared more similar to each other than within healthy donors. Although PCR might favor shorter templates, it would do so equally in patients and controls. TCRB CDR3 length was moderately but significantly reduced in all four CD4+ subsets of Type 1 diabetes patients.

Sequencing input: naive CD4+ T cells from blood. The chain recombines TRBV19 with TRBJ2-7; unclear D gene. The source of this sequence is a young man with type 1 diabetes. CDR3 in amino acids: CASSTGANYEQYF. CDR3 DNA sequence: TGTGCCAGTAGTACAGGAGCAAACTACGAGCAGTACTTC.